This record concerns one T cell receptor beta chain sequence. Its antigen is unknown. The data are from a study of T cell repertoires in cytomegalovirus infection. Study-level information: Peptides in the study included HLA-C-restricted and HLA-B-restricted CMV epitopes.

MiXCR was run by TCRdb on the reads, yielding one entry per CDR3 protein. Found here are about 890,000 distinct CDR3 sequences, about 33% of them singletons; the top ten hold around 15%. Trimming stripped 4 bases from V and 7 bases from J, with 11 bases between. This CDR3 contains 13 residues. Germline CDR1 is LNHDA and CDR2 is SQIVND (reference sequence). Findings and limits, study-wide: Cumulative frequency (of public TCR beta family members) identified carriers of CMV plus the relevant HLA. CMV-specific TCR beta clonotypes restricted by HLA-C dominated the ex vivo response.

V usage is TRBV19 and J usage is TRBJ2-1; maybe TRBD1 (6 bases). The origin of this receptor is a human donor in good health (CMV status not recorded). Some clones in this sample may be carry-over from other donors' samples. The sequenced sample was cultured CD8+ T cells from PBMCs, obtained from culture after CMV antigen stimulation. The CDR3 nucleotides read TGTGCCAGTAGTACCGCAGGGGCAAATGAGCAGTTCTTC. Translated: CASSTAGANEQFF.